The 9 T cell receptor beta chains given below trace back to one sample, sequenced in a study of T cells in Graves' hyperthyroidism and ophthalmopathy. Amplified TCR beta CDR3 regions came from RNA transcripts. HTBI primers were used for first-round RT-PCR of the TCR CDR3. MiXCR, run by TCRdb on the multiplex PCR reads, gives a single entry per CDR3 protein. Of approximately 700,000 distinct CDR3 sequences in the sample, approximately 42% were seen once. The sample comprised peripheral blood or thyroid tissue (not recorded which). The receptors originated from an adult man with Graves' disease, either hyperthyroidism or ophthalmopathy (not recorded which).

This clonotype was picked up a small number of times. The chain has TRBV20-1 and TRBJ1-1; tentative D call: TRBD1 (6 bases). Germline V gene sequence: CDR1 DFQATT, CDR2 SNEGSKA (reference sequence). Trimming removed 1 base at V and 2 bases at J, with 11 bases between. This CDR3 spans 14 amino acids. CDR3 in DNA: TGCAGTGCTAGAGTTACAGGGTCTAACACTGAAGCTTTCTTT. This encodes CSARVTGSNTEAFF.

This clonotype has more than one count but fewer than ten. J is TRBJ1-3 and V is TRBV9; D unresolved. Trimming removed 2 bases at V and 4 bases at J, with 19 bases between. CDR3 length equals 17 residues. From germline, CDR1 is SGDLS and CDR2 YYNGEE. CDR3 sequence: CASSVVDGGRMGNTIYF. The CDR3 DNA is TGTGCCAGCAGCGTCGTGGATGGAGGCAGGATGGGAAACACCATATATTTT.

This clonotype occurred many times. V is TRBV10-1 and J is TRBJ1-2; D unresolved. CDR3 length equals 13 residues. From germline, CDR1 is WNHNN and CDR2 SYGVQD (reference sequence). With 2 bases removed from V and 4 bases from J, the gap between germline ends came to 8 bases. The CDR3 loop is CASSEDPAYGYTF. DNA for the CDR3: TGCGCCAGCAGTGAGGATCCTGCCTATGGCTACACCTTC.

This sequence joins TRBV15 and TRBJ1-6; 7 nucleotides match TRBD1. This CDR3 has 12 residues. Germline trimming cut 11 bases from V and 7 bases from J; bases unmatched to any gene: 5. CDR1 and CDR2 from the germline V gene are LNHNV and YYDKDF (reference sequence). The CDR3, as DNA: TGTGCCGCGAGCAGGGGGAATTCACCCCTCCACTTT. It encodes CAASRGNSPLHF.

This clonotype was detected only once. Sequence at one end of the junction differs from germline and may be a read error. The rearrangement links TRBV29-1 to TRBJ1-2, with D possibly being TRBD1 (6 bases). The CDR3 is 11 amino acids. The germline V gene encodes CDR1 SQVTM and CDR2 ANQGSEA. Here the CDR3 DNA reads TGCAGCGATGAAACAGGGTCTGGCTACACCTTT. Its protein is CSDETGSGYTF.

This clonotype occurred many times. The CDR3 loop reads CSVEGAGNTIYF. Here the CDR3 DNA reads TGCAGCGTTGAGGGGGCTGGAAACACCATATATTTT. This chain links TRBV29-1 with TRBJ1-3; weak D call: TRBD1 (5 bases). The CDR3 contains 12 residues. CDR1 SQVTM and CDR2 ANQGSEA come from the germline V gene. With 3 bases removed from V and 2 bases from J, the gap between germline ends came to 5 bases.

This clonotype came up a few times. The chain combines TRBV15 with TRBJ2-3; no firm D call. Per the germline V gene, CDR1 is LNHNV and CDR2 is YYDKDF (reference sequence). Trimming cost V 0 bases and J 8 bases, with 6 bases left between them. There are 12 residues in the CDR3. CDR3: CATSRDPGTQYF. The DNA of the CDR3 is TGTGCCACCAGCAGAGATCCGGGTACGCAGTATTTT.

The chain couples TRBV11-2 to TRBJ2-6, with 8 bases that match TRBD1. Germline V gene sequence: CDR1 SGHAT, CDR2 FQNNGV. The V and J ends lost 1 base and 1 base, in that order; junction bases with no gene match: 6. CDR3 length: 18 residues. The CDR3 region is CASSLGTGKESGANVLTF. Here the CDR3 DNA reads TGTGCCAGCAGCTTAGGGACAGGGAAAGAATCTGGGGCCAACGTCCTGACTTTC.

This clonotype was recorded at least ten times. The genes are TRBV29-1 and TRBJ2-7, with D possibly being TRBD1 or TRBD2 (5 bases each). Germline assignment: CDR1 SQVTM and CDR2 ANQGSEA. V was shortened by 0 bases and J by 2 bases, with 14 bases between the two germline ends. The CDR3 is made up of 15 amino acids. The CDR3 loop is CSVEEDRGRAYEQYF. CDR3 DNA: TGCAGCGTTGAAGAGGATCGGGGACGGGCCTACGAGCAGTACTTC.